These T cell receptor beta chains were read from a single sample in a study of shared clonotypes between healthy human individuals. Libraries were prepared by immunoSEQ multiplex PCR; TCRdb keeps only in-frame clonotypes and omits some of them. The sample has 850,000 to 1,200,000 clones, around 75% seen once. The sequenced sample was memory CD4+ T cells sorted from blood. The receptors stem from a man between 18 and 29 years old in good health. The CDR3 runs from the conserved cysteine through the conserved F or W. Each record gives: D gene, V gene, J gene, CDR3 protein. D genes are given only for firm matches.

d_call: -
v_call: TRBV6-5
j_call: TRBJ2-1
cdr3_aa: CASSRSGGEQFF

d_call: -
v_call: TRBV5-4
j_call: TRBJ1-1
cdr3_aa: CASSYVQGSTEAFF

d_call: -
v_call: TRBV19
j_call: TRBJ2-1
cdr3_aa: CASSIGYRSSYNEQFF

d_call: -
v_call: TRBV28
j_call: TRBJ2-2
cdr3_aa: CASSIMGLSNTGELFF

d_call: -
v_call: TRBV5-1
j_call: TRBJ2-7
cdr3_aa: CASSLGAPYEQYF

d_call: -
v_call: TRBV5-1
j_call: TRBJ2-3
cdr3_aa: CASSPEVSGQSQYF

d_call: TRBD1
v_call: TRBV28
j_call: TRBJ1-1
cdr3_aa: CASSLDRPNTEAFF

d_call: TRBD1
v_call: TRBV18
j_call: TRBJ1-2
cdr3_aa: CASSPGDRGNYGYTF

d_call: -
v_call: TRBV7-9
j_call: TRBJ2-3
cdr3_aa: CASSPLGASLGTQYF

d_call: -
v_call: TRBV7-2
j_call: TRBJ2-3
cdr3_aa: CASSSRLGSSTDTQYF

d_call: -
v_call: TRBV5-1
j_call: TRBJ2-7
cdr3_aa: CASSLAGRNYEQYF

d_call: -
v_call: TRBV10-3
j_call: TRBJ1-3
cdr3_aa: CAISDGGRTISGNTIYF

d_call: TRBD1
v_call: TRBV5-1
j_call: TRBJ2-7
cdr3_aa: CASSQTPGGVGTYEQYF

d_call: -
v_call: TRBV6-6
j_call: TRBJ2-1
cdr3_aa: CASSPPGGNEQFF